The 3 T cell receptor beta chains reported below all come from one sample, sequenced in a study of T cells in Graves' hyperthyroidism and ophthalmopathy. Amplified TCR beta CDR3 regions came from RNA transcripts. The HTBI set primed first-round TCR CDR3 RT-PCR. In TCRdb, the multiplex PCR reads were re-called with MiXCR into one record per CDR3 protein. The sample consists of 300,000 to 450,000 distinct CDR3 sequences, roughly 14% of them appearing once. Material for sequencing was blood. All receptors derive from a woman in her sixties or seventies with Graves' hyperthyroidism.

In its sample, this clonotype was seen a few times. The chain uses TRBV19 and TRBJ1-5; D is uncertain. The germline V gene encodes CDR1 LNHDA and CDR2 SQIVND (reference sequence). Trimming removed 2 bases at V and 4 bases at J, with 9 bases between. The CDR3 has 14 amino acids. CDR3 DNA: TGTGCCAGTAGTATATTGGCAGAAAATCAGCCCCAGCATTTT. Protein: CASSILAENQPQHF.

The chain is built from TRBV6-1 and TRBJ2-2; D unclear. The germline V and J ends were trimmed by 8 bases and 1 base, with 8 bases remaining between them. The CDR3 runs to 13 residues. CDR1 MNHNS and CDR2 SASEGT come from the germline V gene. This CDR3 reads CASQRVNTGELFF. The CDR3 bases are TGTGCCAGCCAGCGCGTGAACACCGGGGAGCTGTTTTTT.

The chain combines TRBV5-1 with TRBJ2-7; the D gene is possibly TRBD2 (5 bases). The CDR3 length is 15 residues. Germline V gives CDR1 SGHRS, CDR2 YFSETQ. V was shortened by 0 bases and J by 3 bases, with 13 bases between the two germline ends. The CDR3 protein is CASSLAGESIYEQYF. The CDR3 coding sequence is TGCGCCAGCAGCTTGGCCGGGGAGTCGATCTACGAGCAGTACTTC.